A single sample is the source of the 8 T cell receptor beta chains below, sequenced in a study of PD-1 blockade in classical Hodgkin lymphoma. Clones were read by immunoSEQ multiplex PCR, and TCRdb kept only the in-frame ones, dropping some. The data hold tens of thousands of clones, with around 91% observed a single time. Every patient relapsed after autologous stem cell transplantation, and brentuximab vedotin exposure varied. Sample: peripheral blood mononuclear cells (PBMCs), taken at baseline. All receptors come from a human donor with classical Hodgkin lymphoma.

The chain couples TRBV5-4 to TRBJ2-7, with 8 bases lining up with TRBD2. The CDR3 is 15 residues long. J was trimmed by 7 bases and V by 0 bases; bases with no gene match: 9. Looked up from germline, CDR1 is SGHNT and CDR2 is YYREEE (reference sequence). The CDR3 loop reads CASSLAAGVGGEQYF. In DNA, the CDR3 is TGTGCCAGCAGCTTGGCAGCGGGGGTAGGGGGGGAGCAGTACTTC.

V gene TRBV4-1 combines with J gene TRBJ2-1, with D perhaps TRBD1 or TRBD2 (5 bases each). This CDR3 is 18 amino acids long. The germline gives CDR1 MGHRA, CDR2 YSYEKL. V was trimmed by 2 bases and J by 8 bases, leaving 25 bases between them. As DNA, the CDR3 is TGCGCCAGCAGCCAAATCGAACGGGGAGCAGGGAAACAAGATGAGCAGTTCTTC. Translated, it gives CASSQIERGAGKQDEQFF.

CDR3 in DNA: TGTGCCAGCGGGGGAGATACGCAGTATTTT. Protein: CASGGDTQYF. The chain carries TRBV2 and TRBJ2-3; D possibly uses TRBD1 or TRBD2 (5 bases each). The ends were cut back, 8 bases at V and 5 bases at J, with 5 bases in the middle. Germline V CDR1 and CDR2: SNHLY, FYNNEI. The CDR3 has 10 residues.

The chain is built from TRBV10-3 and TRBJ1-2; the D is unclear. The ends were cut back, 11 bases at V and 4 bases at J, with 17 bases in the middle. CDR1 is ENHRY, CDR2 SYGVKD, per germline. The CDR3 loop spans 13 amino acids. The CDR3, as DNA: TGTGCCGTCCGCGTCTACCATAGCTATGGCTACACCTTC. Amino acid sequence: CAVRVYHSYGYTF.

The rearrangement uses TRBV6-1 and TRBJ1-4; no definite D call. Germline values: CDR1 MNHNS, CDR2 SASEGT. Trimming removed 1 base from V and 16 bases from J, with 10 bases in between. CDR3 length equals 11 residues. In DNA, the CDR3 is TGTGCCAGCAGTGAAGACGAGGGAAAGTTTTTT. It translates to CASSEDEGKFF.

The chain joins TRBV19 to TRBJ2-4; D ambiguous. The V gene lost 5 bases and the J gene lost 6 bases, with 14 bases spanning the gap. This CDR3 has 14 amino acids. Germline loops: CDR1 LNHDA, CDR2 SQIVND (reference sequence). The CDR3 reads CASSRLGISNIQYF. The DNA of the CDR3 is TGTGCCAGTAGTCGGCTCGGAATATCAAACATTCAGTACTTC.

The chain joins TRBV6-5 to TRBJ1-5, with TRBD1 matching 7 bases. V was clipped by 5 bases and J by 7 bases; unmatched bases: 8. The CDR3 consists of 14 residues. Per the germline V gene, CDR1 is MNHEY and CDR2 is SVGAGI. CDR3 in amino acids: CASSQDGGQQPQHF. CDR3 DNA: TGTGCCAGCAGTCAAGACGGGGGACAGCAGCCCCAGCATTTT.

The gene calls are TRBV25-1 and TRBJ2-1; perhaps TRBD2 as D (6 bases). Germline V gene lookup returns CDR1 MGHDK and CDR2 SYGVNS. The V gene lost 5 bases and the J gene lost 3 bases, with 14 bases spanning the gap. CDR3 length: 15 amino acids. The CDR3 is CASSQAGRIYNEQFF. The CDR3 nucleotides read TGTGCCAGCAGTCAGGCGGGAAGAATCTACAATGAGCAGTTCTTC.